What follows are 9 T cell receptor beta chains derived from one specimen sequenced in a study of blood T cell repertoires in COVID-19. Generated by immunoSEQ multiplex PCR, the TCRdb table keeps only in-frame clones and is missing some. The data show 110,000 to 150,000 clones, approximately 85% seen once. The sample taken for sequencing was peripheral blood. The origin of the receptors is a man aged 45-60 years with acute or convalescent COVID-19.

This chain uses TRBV10-3 with TRBJ1-2; the match to TRBD1 covers 10 bases. CDR1 is ENHRY and CDR2 is SYGVKD in the germline V gene. V dropped 7 bases and J dropped 3; count of bases not matched to a gene: 8. This CDR3 comprises 15 residues. CDR3 DNA sequence: TGTGCCATCACCAGGGACAGGGGTTCTTACTATGGCTACACCTTC. Translated, it gives CAITRDRGSYYGYTF.

This clone was found a few times. The chain couples TRBV27 to TRBJ2-2; D ambiguous. Trimming took 2 bases from V and 1 from J, leaving 14 bases between them. The CDR3 is 17 residues long. Per the germline V gene, CDR1 is MNHEY and CDR2 is SMNVEV (reference sequence). The CDR3 nucleotides read TGTGCCAGCAGTTTAGTGCCTTTTGGCAGGAACACCGGGGAGCTGTTTTTT. Protein sequence: CASSLVPFGRNTGELFF.

The chain joins TRBV29-1 to TRBJ1-3, with 7 bases aligning to TRBD1. The V segment lost 7 bases and the J segment 2 bases; nucleotides outside the gene matches: 5. The V gene's germline CDR1 is SQVTM and CDR2 ANQGSEA. This CDR3 is built from 13 residues. As DNA, the CDR3 is TGCAGCGCGGCGGGGACAGCTGGAAACACCATATATTTT. Its translation is CSAAGTAGNTIYF.

The J gene is TRBJ2-7, the V gene TRBV6-1; 9 bases are shared with TRBD1. The germline CDR1 and CDR2 sequences are MNHNS and SASEGT. J gave up 3 bases and V 1 base, and 7 bases lay outside the gene matches. The CDR3 length is 16 residues. Here the CDR3 DNA reads TGTGCCAGCAGTGAAGGGGACAGGGTAATCTTCTACGAGCAGTACTTC. This translates into CASSEGDRVIFYEQYF.

This chain connects TRBV7-8 to TRBJ2-2, with 7 bases aligning to TRBD2. Germline V gives CDR1 SGHVS, CDR2 FQNEAQ. The CDR3 consists of 17 residues. V gave up 2 bases and J gave up 0 bases; unmatched junction bases: 6. The CDR3 reads CASSLPKRGANTGELFF. Here the CDR3 DNA reads TGTGCCAGCAGCTTACCCAAACGGGGGGCGAACACCGGGGAGCTGTTTTTT.

The count of this clone is one. DNA for the CDR3: TGTGCCTGGAGCGAGACAGGGGGTATTGAAAAACTGTTTTTT. It codes for CAWSETGGIEKLFF. This sequence joins TRBV30 and TRBJ1-4, with 9 bases that match TRBD1. Germline loops: CDR1 GTSNPN, CDR2 SVGIG (reference sequence). The CDR3 has 14 amino acids. V gave up 3 bases and J gave up 7 bases; unmatched junction bases: 6.

The table lists this clone with a count of one. The chain couples TRBV11-3 to TRBJ1-4; 7 bases line up with TRBD1. The CDR3 is 16 amino acids. CDR1 and CDR2 (germline): SGHNT, YENEEA. J was trimmed by 3 bases and V by 5 bases; bases with no gene match: 9. The CDR3 nucleotides are TGTGCCAGCAGCCGCAATAGACAGGGTCCTAATGAAAAACTGTTTTTT. Residues: CASSRNRQGPNEKLFF. Combining the CDR3 with reference TRBV11-3 and TRBJ1-4 gives the whole variable domain EAGVVQSPRYKIIEKKQPVAFWCNPISGHNTLYWYLQNLGQGPELLIRYENEEAVDDSQLPKDRFSAERLKGVDSTLKIQPAELGDSAVYLCASSRNRQGPNEKLFFGSGTQLSVL.

The chain employs TRBV3-1 (or the pseudogene TRBV3-2) and TRBJ2-5; TRBD2 is a possible D gene (6 bases). The ends were cut back, 1 base at V and 5 bases at J, with 11 bases in the middle. The germline V gene has CDR1 LGHDT and CDR2 YNNKEL (reference sequence). The CDR3 runs to 14 residues. In DNA form, the CDR3 reads TGTGCCAGCAGCCAAGGGGGCGGAGGGGAGACCCAGTACTTC. Residues: CASSQGGGGETQYF.

The rearrangement links TRBV11-3 to TRBJ2-7; D unclear. CDR1 is SGHNT, CDR2 YENEEA, per germline. V lost 1 base and J 4 bases, leaving 14 bases between the germline ends. CDR3 length: 15 amino acids. As DNA, the CDR3 is TGTGCCAGCAGCTTAGTAGGCGTGAACTATTACGAGCAGTACTTC. This sequence encodes CASSLVGVNYYEQYF.